The rows below give T cell receptor beta chains drawn from one sample of a study of T cells in Graves' hyperthyroidism and ophthalmopathy. Each CDR3 protein gets one entry after TCRdb re-called the multiplex PCR reads with MiXCR. This table has under 500,000 distinct CDR3 sequences, over 12% appearing once. Sequencing was done on a sample of blood. The receptors derive from a man aged 50 to 59 with Graves' ophthalmopathy. CDR3s include the opening cysteine and the closing phenylalanine or tryptophan. The order of the fields is J gene, D gene, clone size, V gene, CDR3 DNA, CDR3 protein. The D gene is left open where the match is weak. Some rows have no size entry. The others give once, few or many, or a class for an expanded clone.

J: TRBJ2-2; D: TRBD2; size: many; V: TRBV5-1; DNA: TGCGCCAGCAGCTTGAGGACTAGCGGTAACACCGGGGAGCTGTTTTTT; CDR3: CASSLRTSGNTGELFF
J: TRBJ2-5; D: TRBD1; size: few; V: TRBV7-9; DNA: TGTGCCAGCAGCTCGGGACAGCACCACCAAGAGACCCAGTACTTC; CDR3: CASSSGQHHQETQYF
J: TRBJ1-5; D: -; size: -; V: TRBV19; DNA: TGTGCCAGTAGCGACCCGGGGACATCTTATAGCAATCAGCCCCAGCATTTT; CDR3: CASSDPGTSYSNQPQHF
J: TRBJ1-1; D: -; size: few; V: TRBV29-1; DNA: TGCAGCGTGGCGACGGTGAACACTGAAGCTTTCTTT; CDR3: CSVATVNTEAFF
J: TRBJ1-2; D: -; size: many; V: TRBV15; DNA: TGTGCCACCAGCAGAGACAGGGTCCGGTCTTACACCTTC; CDR3: CATSRDRVRSYTF
J: TRBJ2-7; D: TRBD2; size: -; V: TRBV5-1; DNA: TGCGCCAGCGCGGTGTGGACTAGCGGGAGTTTCTCCTACGAGCAGTACTTC; CDR3: CASAVWTSGSFSYEQYF
J: TRBJ2-1; D: -; size: -; V: TRBV29-1; DNA: TGCAGCGTTAGCATCGCCAACGGCAATGAGCAGTTCTTC; CDR3: CSVSIANGNEQFF
J: TRBJ1-2; D: -; size: few; V: TRBV12-3/TRBV12-4; DNA: TGTGCCAGCAGTTTTTCTGCCGGGGCCCGGGGGGGCTACACCTTC; CDR3: CASSFSAGARGGYTF
J: TRBJ2-7; D: -; size: many; V: TRBV24-1; DNA: TGTGCCACCAGTGATTTGCTTGGTGGCGAGCAGTACTTC; CDR3: CATSDLLGGEQYF
J: TRBJ1-5; D: -; size: -; V: TRBV15; DNA: TGTGCCACCAGCAGAGGGTATAATAGCAATCAGCCCCAGCATTTT; CDR3: CATSRGYNSNQPQHF
J: TRBJ2-1; D: -; size: many; V: TRBV30; DNA: TGTGCCTGGAGTGTACAGGCGTACAATGAGCAGTTCTTC; CDR3: CAWSVQAYNEQFF
J: TRBJ2-7; D: -; size: -; V: TRBV29-1; DNA: TGCAGCGTTGTGGACGGGAGCTCCTACGAGCAGTACTTC; CDR3: CSVVDGSSYEQYF
J: TRBJ1-3; D: -; size: -; V: TRBV5-1; DNA: TGCGCCAGCAGCCCTCTGTTGGGATCTGGAAACACCATATATTTT; CDR3: CASSPLLGSGNTIYF
J: TRBJ1-2; D: -; size: -; V: TRBV14; DNA: TGTGCCAGCAGCCGCCGATCGGGAATCAACTATGGCTACACCTTC; CDR3: CASSRRSGINYGYTF
J: TRBJ2-1; D: -; size: many; V: TRBV7-6; DNA: TGTGCCAGCAGCACGGGCCGGAGATACAATGAGCAGTTCTTC; CDR3: CASSTGRRYNEQFF
J: TRBJ1-4; D: -; size: -; V: TRBV4-1; DNA: TGCGCCAGCAGCCCCCCGACGACGGCTAATGAAAAACTGTTTTTT; CDR3: CASSPPTTANEKLFF
J: TRBJ1-6; D: -; size: few; V: TRBV19; DNA: TGTGCCAGTAGTATCACCTCGGACTGGGGTTCACCCCTCCACTTT; CDR3: CASSITSDWGSPLHF
J: TRBJ2-1; D: -; size: many; V: TRBV19; DNA: TGTGCCAGTAGTATAGGGTTAGGCAATGAGCAGTTCTTC; CDR3: CASSIGLGNEQFF
J: TRBJ1-1; D: -; size: -; V: TRBV29-1; DNA: TGCAGCGTAAACGTACAGCAGAACACTGAAGCTTTCTTT; CDR3: CSVNVQQNTEAFF
J: TRBJ2-7; D: -; size: many; V: TRBV7-3; DNA: TGTGCCAGCAGCATCGAAGGGGGAAGCTCCTACGAGCAGTACTTC; CDR3: CASSIEGGSSYEQYF
J: TRBJ2-7; D: TRBD2; size: many; V: TRBV11-2; DNA: TGTGCCAGCAGCTTAGATCGACTAGCGGGAGGGCACGGGCAGTACTTC; CDR3: CASSLDRLAGGHGQYF
J: TRBJ1-1; D: -; size: many; V: TRBV6-1; DNA: TGTGCCAGCAGTGCCGGGATAACAGTTATTTCGGACACTGAAGCTTTCTTT; CDR3: CASSAGITVISDTEAFF
J: TRBJ2-1; D: -; size: -; V: TRBV27; DNA: TGTGCCAGCAGCGGGAGCGGGCAATCATGGGGGTACAATGAGCAGTTCTTC; CDR3: CASSGSGQSWGYNEQFF
J: TRBJ2-3; D: TRBD1; size: few; V: TRBV6-1; DNA: TGTGCCAGCAGAGGACAGGGGACAGATACGCAGTATTTT; CDR3: CASRGQGTDTQYF
J: TRBJ2-5; D: TRBD2; size: -; V: TRBV30; DNA: TGTGCCTGGAGCGCCGGGACTAGCGCAGAGACCCAGTACTTC; CDR3: CAWSAGTSAETQYF
J: TRBJ2-7; D: -; size: many; V: TRBV11-3; DNA: TGTGCCAGCAGCTTAGAAGGACAGAACTCCTACGAGCAGTACTTC; CDR3: CASSLEGQNSYEQYF
J: TRBJ1-2; D: -; size: many; V: TRBV20-1; DNA: TGCAGTGCCGGGGGGGGCTATGGCTACACCTTC; CDR3: CSAGGGYGYTF
J: TRBJ2-1; D: TRBD2; size: many; V: TRBV20-1; DNA: TGCAGTGCTAGAGGTCGGACTAGCGGTAAGGGAAGGTACAATGAGCAGTTCTTC; CDR3: CSARGRTSGKGRYNEQFF
J: TRBJ2-7; D: -; size: many; V: TRBV10-1; DNA: TGCGCCAGCAGTGTCCAGGGAGGAGGGGAGCAGTACTTC; CDR3: CASSVQGGGEQYF
J: TRBJ2-7; D: -; size: many; V: TRBV24-1; DNA: TGTGCCACCAGTGATCCCGGACACGACAGGACCTACGAGCAGTACTTC; CDR3: CATSDPGHDRTYEQYF
J: TRBJ2-3; D: -; size: many; V: TRBV20-1; DNA: TGCAGTGCTAGAAGGGGCCAGGCAGATACGCAGTATTTT; CDR3: CSARRGQADTQYF
J: TRBJ2-2; D: -; size: many; V: TRBV7-8; DNA: TGTGCCAGCAGCGAACGGGACACTCGAGGAGGGGAGCTGTTTTTT; CDR3: CASSERDTRGGELFF
J: TRBJ2-3; D: TRBD2; size: many; V: TRBV6-1; DNA: TGTGCCAGCAGGTTAGCGGGAACCACAGATACGCAGTATTTT; CDR3: CASRLAGTTDTQYF
J: TRBJ2-5; D: TRBD2; size: -; V: TRBV20-1; DNA: TGCAGTGCGAGGAGGACTAGCGGGCACGGAGAGACCCAGTACTTC; CDR3: CSARRTSGHGETQYF
J: TRBJ2-3; D: -; size: many; V: TRBV20-1; DNA: TGCAGTGCTAGTGGTATGGGGGGTAGCACAGATACGCAGTATTTT; CDR3: CSASGMGGSTDTQYF
J: TRBJ2-5; D: -; size: few; V: TRBV4-2; DNA: TGTGCCAGCAGCCAAGTCCTAAACTCCCGGTCCCAAGAGACCCAGTACTTC; CDR3: CASSQVLNSRSQETQYF
J: TRBJ2-2; D: -; size: few; V: TRBV14; DNA: TGTGCCAGCAGCCGTGCAGGACGGACTGCGAACACCGGGGAGCTGTTTTTT; CDR3: CASSRAGRTANTGELFF
J: TRBJ2-1; D: TRBD2; size: many; V: TRBV30; DNA: TGTGCCTGGACAGGGACTAGGGTTAGTGAGCAGTTCTTC; CDR3: CAWTGTRVSEQFF
J: TRBJ2-1; D: TRBD2; size: many; V: TRBV20-1; DNA: TGCAGTGCCCCCGCAAGGACTAGCGGGTGGCTCAACAATGAGCAGTTCTTC; CDR3: CSAPARTSGWLNNEQFF
J: TRBJ1-5; D: -; size: many; V: TRBV20-1; DNA: TGCAGTGCTAGAGATGCCAGGGAGGGTAGTAAGCAGCCCCAGCATTTT; CDR3: CSARDAREGSKQPQHF
J: TRBJ2-7; D: -; size: few; V: TRBV6-1; DNA: TGTGCCAGCAGTTCACCAGACAGGTCCTACGAGCAGTACTTC; CDR3: CASSSPDRSYEQYF
J: TRBJ2-7; D: TRBD1; size: many; V: TRBV20-1; DNA: TGCAGTGCTAGAGATCAAGGACAGGGTGGCGAGCAGTACTTC; CDR3: CSARDQGQGGEQYF
J: TRBJ2-7; D: -; size: many; V: TRBV29-1; DNA: TGCAGCGTTGCGGCGGACTACGAGCAGTACTTC; CDR3: CSVAADYEQYF
J: TRBJ1-1; D: -; size: many; V: TRBV7-9; DNA: TGTGCCAGCAGCCCCCGGGACAAGGTGGGAGCTTTCTTT; CDR3: CASSPRDKVGAFF
J: TRBJ1-5; D: -; size: -; V: TRBV9; DNA: TGTGCCAGCAGCCTAGAGGGGATTAGCAATCAGCCCCAGCATTTT; CDR3: CASSLEGISNQPQHF
J: TRBJ1-1; D: -; size: many; V: TRBV27; DNA: TGTGCCAGCAGTTTACTGCGCCAGGGTAGGGCTTTCTTT; CDR3: CASSLLRQGRAFF
J: TRBJ1-4; D: TRBD1; size: many; V: TRBV5-5; DNA: TGTGCCAGCAGCTCAGGACAGGGGGATGAAAAACTGTTTTTT; CDR3: CASSSGQGDEKLFF